This T cell receptor (beta chain) was obtained from a study of blood T cell repertoires in COVID-19. Turning to the study itself: Samples representing acute and convalescent COVID-19 were sourced from the United States, Italy and Spain. T cells, B-cell-depleted T cells, or PBMCs provided the cDNA or gDNA that served as material.

As processed by the authors: Researchers report that nucleated cell counts were estimated from reference gene primer amplification. Clones were read by immunoSEQ multiplex PCR, and TCRdb kept only the in-frame ones, dropping some. Clonal size and the V and J genes are those of that table, whereas D and trimming came from the DNA. The table lists some 150,000 clones, around 84% of them singletons, with approximately 5.7% in the top ten. Germline V gives CDR1 SGHNT, CDR2 YENEEA. The CDR3 runs 16 residues. J was trimmed by 2 bases and V by 5 bases; bases with no gene match: 8. Cohorts were assigned according to the clinical history that participants reported.

The source material was PBMCs or T cells enriched from blood (not recorded which). This receptor was taken from a woman in her 50s who had been exposed to COVID-19. The chain recombines TRBV11-3 with TRBJ2-1; TRBD2 matches 8 bases. In nucleotides, the CDR3 is TGTGCCAGCAGCCCCGGGGGCGGGGGGCCCTACAATGAGCAGTTCTTC. Its protein product is CASSPGGGGPYNEQFF.